These 25 T cell receptor beta chains originate from one sample sequenced in a study of blood T cell repertoires in COVID-19 (dated by TCRdb to about 2020). Libraries were prepared through the immunoSEQ multiplex PCR assay. The table was pulled from immuneACCESS by TCRdb, which kept in-frame rearrangements only. Such tables lose some clones; where checked, under half of the loss comes from unresolved V genes, and the rest has no known cause. For this sample the table gives 180,000 or so clones, of which approximately 83% were detected only once. The ten top clones hold around 7.5% of the sample. The specimen sequenced was PBMCs or T cells enriched from blood (not recorded which). Every receptor here comes from a man aged 35 to 55 who had recovered from COVID-19.

The J gene is TRBJ2-7, the V gene TRBV7-2; TRBD2 agrees at 7 bases. The CDR3 consists of 15 residues. The V and J ends lost 5 bases and 7 bases, in that order; junction bases with no gene match: 14. Germline CDR1 and CDR2: SGHTA and FQGNSA. CDR3 coding DNA: TGTGCCAGCAGCCCGAGGGTGGCGGGGGTAAGTGAGCAGTACTTC. The encoded protein is CASSPRVAGVSEQYF.

The CDR3, as DNA: TGTGCCATCAGGGCGGGGTCGAGCACAGATACGCAGTATTTT. Residues: CAIRAGSSTDTQYF. The rearrangement joins TRBV10-3 to TRBJ2-3, with a possible D match to TRBD2 (6 bases). The CDR3 covers 14 residues. CDR1 and CDR2 (germline): ENHRY, SYGVKD. The V and J ends lost 6 bases and 0 bases respectively, with 10 bases between them.

CDR3 sequence reads: CASSYQRTEAFF. Here the CDR3 DNA reads TGTGCCAGCAGCTATCAGCGCACTGAAGCTTTCTTT. The chain links TRBV7-9 to TRBJ1-1, with D hard to call. The CDR3 extends over 12 amino acids. Germline assignment: CDR1 SEHNR and CDR2 FQNEAQ (reference sequence). Trimming shortened V by 4 bases and J by 4 bases, and 7 bases separated the two germline ends.

This rearrangement joins TRBV19 to TRBJ2-7; TRBD2 aligns across 9 bases. The CDR3 covers 18 residues. Trimming removed 2 bases from V and 0 bases from J; junction bases left unmatched: 11. The germline CDR1 and CDR2 sequences are LNHDA and SQIVND (reference sequence). This CDR3 is CASSISPAGGPYSYEQYF. CDR3 coding DNA: TGTGCCAGTAGTATAAGCCCAGCGGGGGGTCCTTACTCCTACGAGCAGTACTTC.

The gene calls are TRBV19 and TRBJ1-1; 8 nucleotides line up with TRBD1. V shed 10 bases, J shed 5 bases, and the junction held 15 bases outside the gene matches. CDR3 length: 15 amino acids. Germline-derived CDR1 and CDR2 are LNHDA and SQIVND (reference sequence). The DNA for the CDR3 is TGTGCCACCACGTGGGCAGGGGGCGTGGGGACTGAAGCTTTCTTT. Translated: CATTWAGGVGTEAFF.

This rearrangement joins TRBV25-1 to TRBJ1-4; 9 nucleotides line up with TRBD1. V gave up 8 bases and J gave up 0 bases; unmatched junction bases: 10. There are 17 residues in the CDR3. Germline lookup yields CDR1 MGHDK and CDR2 SYGVNS. This CDR3 reads CASVGTGYSATNEKLFF. The CDR3 coding sequence is TGTGCCAGCGTGGGGACAGGGTATTCGGCAACTAATGAAAAACTGTTTTTT.

J is TRBJ1-1 and V is TRBV6-5; D is unclear. The CDR3 is 13 amino acids. CDR1 is MNHEY and CDR2 is SVGAGI in the germline V gene. V was pared by 0 bases and J by 7 bases, with 9 bases between. In DNA form, the CDR3 reads TGTGCCAGCAGTTACTCCATTGGCGGTGAAGCTTTCTTT. Amino acids: CASSYSIGGEAFF.

The chain combines TRBV6-6 with TRBJ1-1; tentatively, D is TRBD1 (6 bases). The V gene lost 6 bases and the J gene lost 6 bases, with 14 bases spanning the gap. This CDR3 is 13 amino acids long. The germline gives CDR1 MNHNY, CDR2 SVGAGI (reference sequence). CDR3 protein: CASSSPGQPEAFF. The CDR3 DNA reads as TGTGCCAGCAGCTCTCCCGGACAGCCTGAAGCTTTCTTT.

The chain couples TRBV5-1 to TRBJ2-7; TRBD1 matches at 11 bases. CDR3 length: 14 residues. Germline assignment: CDR1 SGHRS and CDR2 YFSETQ. V was clipped by 4 bases and J by 3 bases; unmatched bases: 3. The CDR3 coding sequence is TGCGCCAGCAGCCCGGGGACAGGGGGCTACGAGCAGTACTTC. Protein: CASSPGTGGYEQYF.

The rearrangement links TRBV9 to TRBJ1-1; TRBD1 matches at 7 bases. Germline lookup yields CDR1 SGDLS and CDR2 YYNGEE. Germline trimming cut 4 bases from V and 4 bases from J; bases unmatched to any gene: 16. There are 17 residues in the CDR3. This CDR3 is CASSLEGALLLPTEAFF. For the CDR3, the DNA is TGTGCCAGCAGCCTCGAGGGGGCACTTCTCTTACCCACTGAAGCTTTCTTT.

The rearrangement joins TRBV19 to TRBJ2-1; TRBD1 matches at 8 bases. Germline CDR1 reads LNHDA; CDR2 reads SQIVND (reference sequence). The CDR3 loop spans 16 amino acids. Trimming removed 7 bases from V and 8 bases from J; junction bases left unmatched: 16. The CDR3 nucleotides read TGTGCCAGTACCTACTGGGGAGGACAGGGCGTAGATGAGCAGTTCTTC. Translation gives CASTYWGGQGVDEQFF.

This sequence joins TRBV21-1 and TRBJ1-1; no check of the table's D call, TRBD1, against the DNA was made. TRBV21-1 is labeled a pseudogene. CDR3 length equals 16 residues. The CDR3 reads CASSKVGQGERTEAFF. CDR3 DNA sequence: TGTGCCAGCAGCAAAGTTGGACAGGGGGAAAGGACTGAAGCTTTCTTT.

The chain is built from TRBV10-1 and TRBJ2-7, with 10 bases lining up with TRBD1. The CDR3 covers 15 residues. From germline, CDR1 is WNHNN and CDR2 SYGVQD (reference sequence). J gave up 0 bases and V 6 bases, and 5 bases lay outside the gene matches. The CDR3 here is CASSPGTGVSYEQYF. The CDR3, as DNA: TGCGCCAGCAGCCCCGGGACAGGGGTCTCCTACGAGCAGTACTTC.

The V and J genes are TRBV9 and TRBJ2-3; 12 nucleotides align to TRBD1. After removal of 3 bases from V and 8 bases from J, the junction contained 4 bases not matched to a gene. The CDR3 loop spans 14 amino acids. From germline, CDR1 is SGDLS and CDR2 YYNGEE. Here the CDR3 DNA reads TGTGCCAGCAGCGACGGGACAGGGGGCCGTACGCAGTATTTT. This codes for CASSDGTGGRTQYF.

The chain joins TRBV5-4 to TRBJ1-1; 9 nucleotides match TRBD1. The CDR3 is 15 amino acids. The ends lost 4 bases at V and 3 bases at J; junction bases unmatched: 7. Germline V gives CDR1 SGHNT, CDR2 YYREEE (reference sequence). DNA of the CDR3: TGTGCCAGCAGCATCAACCGGGACAGGGACACTGAAGCTTTCTTT. As protein: CASSINRDRDTEAFF.

The chain has TRBV28 and TRBJ1-1, with 10 positions matching TRBD1. Losses at the gene ends were 1 base for V and 1 base for J; bases not matched to a gene: 3. The CDR3 covers 16 residues. CDR1 and CDR2 (germline): MDHEN, SYDVKM. This chain's CDR3 is CASSLSWTGGNTEAFF. CDR3 bases: TGTGCCAGCAGTTTATCGTGGACAGGGGGGAACACTGAAGCTTTCTTT.

The rearrangement links TRBV7-8 to TRBJ1-3; D is unresolved. V was cut by 2 bases and J by 0 bases, with 17 bases left in between. The CDR3 contains 18 residues. The V gene's germline CDR1 is SGHVS and CDR2 FQNEAQ. The CDR3 DNA sequence: TGTGCCAGCAGCTTACGGATGCAGGCCCAGTACTCTGGAAACACCATATATTTT. It translates to CASSLRMQAQYSGNTIYF.

This clone was recorded a few times. The chain carries TRBV6-1 and TRBJ1-2; TRBD1 is a possible D gene (5 bases). Germline CDR1 and CDR2: MNHNS and SASEGT. The CDR3 is 13 residues long. Trimming stripped 3 bases from V and 8 bases from J, with 13 bases between. This chain's CDR3 is CASSDAPGLGYTF. CDR3 coding DNA: TGTGCCAGCAGTGATGCTCCAGGGTTGGGCTACACCTTC.

The chain employs TRBV7-9 and TRBJ2-7, with TRBD2 identical over 10 bases. This CDR3 region has 15 residues. The V segment lost 5 bases and the J segment 2 bases; nucleotides outside the gene matches: 6. Germline assignment: CDR1 SEHNR and CDR2 FQNEAQ (reference sequence). CDR3 in DNA: TGTGCCAGCAGCCGGGGACTAGCGTCAGCCTACGAGCAGTACTTC. Encoded protein: CASSRGLASAYEQYF.

V is TRBV7-6 and J is TRBJ1-6, with 9 nucleotides matching TRBD1. The V gene's germline CDR1 is SGHVS and CDR2 FNYEAQ. V was clipped by 8 bases and J by 7 bases; unmatched bases: 0. This CDR3 region has 12 residues. As DNA, the CDR3 is TGTGCCAGCGGGACAGGGAATTCACCCCTCCACTTT. Its translation is CASGTGNSPLHF.

This chain joins TRBV28 and TRBJ2-5, with D maybe TRBD2 (7 bases). Trimming pared 3 bases from V and 6 bases from J, leaving 14 bases between. Germline V gene sequence: CDR1 MDHEN, CDR2 SYDVKM. CDR3 length: 14 amino acids. The CDR3 loop is CASSLGGRVKTQYF. The CDR3 bases are TGTGCCAGCAGTTTGGGGGGGCGCGTAAAGACCCAGTACTTC. The full variable domain, completed using reference TRBV28 and TRBJ2-5, is DVKVTQSSRYLVKRTGEKVFLECVQDMDHENMFWYRQDPGLGLRLIYFSYDVKMKEKGDIPEGYSVSREKKERFSLILESASTNQTSMYLCASSLGGRVKTQYFGPGTRLLVL.

This chain links TRBV5-4 with TRBJ2-2; 8 bases align to TRBD1. J was trimmed by 1 base and V by 4 bases; bases with no gene match: 3. Germline CDR1 is SGHNT and CDR2 is YYREEE (reference sequence). The CDR3 spans 15 residues. The CDR3 region is CASSRTGMNTGELFF. The CDR3 DNA follows: TGTGCCAGCAGCCGGACAGGGATGAACACCGGGGAGCTGTTTTTT.

The chain uses TRBV27 and TRBJ1-6, with TRBD1 matching over 7 bases. This CDR3 contains 14 residues. Per the germline V gene, CDR1 is MNHEY and CDR2 is SMNVEV (reference sequence). J was trimmed by 10 bases and V by 3 bases; bases with no gene match: 6. The CDR3 bases are TGTGCCAGCAGTTTCCGGACAGGCGGGTCACCCCTCCACTTT. Amino acid sequence: CASSFRTGGSPLHF.

The V gene is TRBV5-4, the J gene TRBJ1-4; TRBD1 agrees at 9 bases. CDR3 length equals 15 residues. Unmatched junction bases numbered 3, after V lost 2 bases and J lost 4 bases. The V gene's germline CDR1 is SGHNT and CDR2 YYREEE (reference sequence). The CDR3 DNA follows: TGTGCCAGCAGCTTTACAGGGGGCGATAATGAAAAACTGTTTTTT. Amino acid sequence: CASSFTGGDNEKLFF.

The J gene is TRBJ1-4, the V gene TRBV19; 7 bases fit TRBD1. With V trimmed by 5 bases and J by 3 bases, 6 bases remained unmatched. Germline loops: CDR1 LNHDA, CDR2 SQIVND (reference sequence). This CDR3 is built from 15 residues. DNA for the CDR3: TGTGCCAGTAGTGTCACAGGGACAGCTAATGAAAAACTGTTTTTT. This encodes CASSVTGTANEKLFF.